This TCR beta chain was found in a study of blood T cell repertoires in COVID-19. Method: immunoSEQ multiplex PCR; TCRdb's copy keeps in-frame clones and lacks some. The sample lists about 160,000 clones; about four fifths were seen once. Germline assignment: CDR1 LNHDA and CDR2 SQIVND (reference sequence). This CDR3 is built from 14 residues. V dropped 3 bases and J dropped 2 bases, with 10 bases sitting between them. This rearrangement joins TRBV19 to TRBJ1-1; tentatively, D is TRBD1 (6 bases). The sequenced material came from peripheral blood. The receptor was isolated from a man between 18 and 35 years old with active or convalescent COVID-19. The CDR3 DNA reads TGTGCCAGTAGTATGGACAGAAAAAACACTGAAGCTTTCTTT. It yields the protein CASSMDRKNTEAFF.